The clone carrying this T cell receptor (beta chain) was detected once. The antigen is undetermined. TCRdb passed the 5' RACE reads through MiXCR, listing each CDR3 protein once. Among about 74,000 distinct CDR3 sequences listed, 5.2% were seen once. This sample is part of a study of neurological immune-mediated disorders. Notes on the study in general: Falling below healthy controls, multiple sclerosis showed the least TCR clonal expansion, while HTLV-1-associated myelopathy showed the most. Phylogenetic analysis grouped 18 of 34 multiple sclerosis patients' repertoires together, suggesting a possible repertoire signature. Association of the multiple sclerosis repertoire cluster with clinical or MRI features was not observed for any feature.

CDR3 length equals 15 residues. The V gene's germline CDR1 is LGHDT and CDR2 YNNKEL (reference sequence). V was pared by 1 base and J by 2 bases, with 10 bases between. The unsorted libraries had their origin in 2 million PBMCs stored at -80 C. Sequenced input: PBMCs. The rearrangement links TRBV3-1 to TRBJ2-3; no firm D call. This TCR was sampled from a man aged 18 to 29 with multiple sclerosis. The CDR3 here is CASSQGPLATDTQYF. The CDR3 bases are TGTGCCAGCAGCCAAGGCCCATTGGCCACAGATACGCAGTATTTT.